One and the same sample provided the 6 T cell receptor beta chains below, sequenced in a study of CD8 T cells in ankylosing spondylitis. Study-wide points: One TCR beta motif, made up of about 8 highly homologous variants, appeared characteristic of ankylosing spondylitis blood.

TCRdb fed the 5' RACE reads into MiXCR, producing one record per CDR3 protein. The table lists over 600,000 distinct CDR3 sequences, around 20% of them singletons, with roughly a fifth in the top ten. For these receptors, no antigen is known. The sequencing sample was made of blood, either unsorted or a sorted T cell fraction (not recorded which). These receptors were collected from a male donor with ankylosing spondylitis.

The chain links TRBV6-5 to TRBJ1-3; TRBD1 is a possible D gene (6 bases). There are 14 residues in the CDR3. V was cut by 4 bases and J by 4 bases, with 11 bases left in between. Germline assignment: CDR1 MNHEY and CDR2 SVGAGI. The CDR3, as DNA: TGTGCCAGCAGTTCGGGGGGGCGAGGAAACACCATATATTTT. Encoded protein: CASSSGGRGNTIYF.

This clonotype came up many times. V and J are TRBV5-6 and TRBJ2-3; the D gene is possibly TRBD2 (6 bases). V lost 5 bases and J lost 3, with 13 bases in between. The CDR3 consists of 14 residues. The V gene's germline CDR1 is SGHDT and CDR2 YYEEEE. CDR3 region: CASRRNSGTDTQYF. The CDR3 DNA follows: TGTGCCAGCAGACGGAACAGCGGGACAGATACGCAGTATTTT.

This clonotype has only a few counts. The chain carries TRBV27 and TRBJ2-5; D gene uncertain. Trimming cost V 3 bases and J 5 bases, with 19 bases left between them. Germline V gene lookup returns CDR1 MNHEY and CDR2 SMNVEV (reference sequence). The CDR3 extends over 16 amino acids. CDR3 bases: TGTGCCAGCAGTTTCTTCCCCAGTTCATCTAGGGAGACCCAGTACTTC. Translating gives CASSFFPSSSRETQYF.

The chain carries TRBV10-3 and TRBJ2-7, with D maybe TRBD1 (6 bases). The CDR3 has 13 residues. Germline assignment: CDR1 ENHRY and CDR2 SYGVKD. V lost 3 bases and J lost 4, with 10 bases in between. CDR3 bases: TGTGCCATCAGTGAAGGGACAAGATACGAGCAGTACTTC. Translation gives CAISEGTRYEQYF.

This clonotype was seen more than once but under ten times. This chain uses TRBV11-2 with TRBJ2-1, with D maybe TRBD2 (5 bases). This CDR3 comprises 16 residues. V was trimmed by 1 base and J by 0 bases, leaving 10 bases between them. Looked up from germline, CDR1 is SGHAT and CDR2 is FQNNGV. This CDR3 is CASSLAYSDSYNEQFF. DNA of the CDR3: TGTGCCAGCAGCTTAGCTTATAGCGACTCCTACAATGAGCAGTTCTTC.

This rearrangement joins TRBV28 to TRBJ2-2; no firm D call. Germline V gene data show CDR1 as MDHEN and CDR2 as SYDVKM. This CDR3 spans 14 amino acids. Trimming pared 7 bases from V and 4 bases from J, leaving 13 bases between. The CDR3: CASITLPGTGELFF. CDR3 nucleotides: TGTGCCAGCATCACCTTGCCGGGCACCGGGGAGCTGTTTTTT.